Included here is one TCR beta chain sequence, with context. Its matching antigen is unknown. The germline CDR1 and CDR2 sequences are SQVTM and ANQGSEA. This CDR3 contains 13 residues. V was cut by 5 bases and J by 0 bases, with 10 bases left in between. The entry originates in a study of early T cells in non-severe SARS-CoV-2 infection. About the study: The input, bulk RNA from unsorted whole blood, was sequenced, and chains were unpaired.

Broader study findings: Private and CD4 specificities were missed by VDJdb matching, skewed to anti-spike CD8.

Individual cDNA molecules received unique molecular identifiers during library preparation. MiXCR, applied by TCRdb to the 5' RACE reads, yields one record per CDR3 protein. The table lists about 56,000 distinct CDR3 sequences, around 15% of them singletons. This specimen was whole blood, taken at baseline. The source is an adult who was a healthcare worker with PCR-confirmed SARS-CoV-2 infection or an uninfected control (not recorded which). The chain recombines TRBV29-1 with TRBJ1-2; maybe TRBD1 (6 bases). DNA for the CDR3: TGCAGCGTTCGACAGGACGCTAACTATGGCTACACCTTC. It is translated as CSVRQDANYGYTF.